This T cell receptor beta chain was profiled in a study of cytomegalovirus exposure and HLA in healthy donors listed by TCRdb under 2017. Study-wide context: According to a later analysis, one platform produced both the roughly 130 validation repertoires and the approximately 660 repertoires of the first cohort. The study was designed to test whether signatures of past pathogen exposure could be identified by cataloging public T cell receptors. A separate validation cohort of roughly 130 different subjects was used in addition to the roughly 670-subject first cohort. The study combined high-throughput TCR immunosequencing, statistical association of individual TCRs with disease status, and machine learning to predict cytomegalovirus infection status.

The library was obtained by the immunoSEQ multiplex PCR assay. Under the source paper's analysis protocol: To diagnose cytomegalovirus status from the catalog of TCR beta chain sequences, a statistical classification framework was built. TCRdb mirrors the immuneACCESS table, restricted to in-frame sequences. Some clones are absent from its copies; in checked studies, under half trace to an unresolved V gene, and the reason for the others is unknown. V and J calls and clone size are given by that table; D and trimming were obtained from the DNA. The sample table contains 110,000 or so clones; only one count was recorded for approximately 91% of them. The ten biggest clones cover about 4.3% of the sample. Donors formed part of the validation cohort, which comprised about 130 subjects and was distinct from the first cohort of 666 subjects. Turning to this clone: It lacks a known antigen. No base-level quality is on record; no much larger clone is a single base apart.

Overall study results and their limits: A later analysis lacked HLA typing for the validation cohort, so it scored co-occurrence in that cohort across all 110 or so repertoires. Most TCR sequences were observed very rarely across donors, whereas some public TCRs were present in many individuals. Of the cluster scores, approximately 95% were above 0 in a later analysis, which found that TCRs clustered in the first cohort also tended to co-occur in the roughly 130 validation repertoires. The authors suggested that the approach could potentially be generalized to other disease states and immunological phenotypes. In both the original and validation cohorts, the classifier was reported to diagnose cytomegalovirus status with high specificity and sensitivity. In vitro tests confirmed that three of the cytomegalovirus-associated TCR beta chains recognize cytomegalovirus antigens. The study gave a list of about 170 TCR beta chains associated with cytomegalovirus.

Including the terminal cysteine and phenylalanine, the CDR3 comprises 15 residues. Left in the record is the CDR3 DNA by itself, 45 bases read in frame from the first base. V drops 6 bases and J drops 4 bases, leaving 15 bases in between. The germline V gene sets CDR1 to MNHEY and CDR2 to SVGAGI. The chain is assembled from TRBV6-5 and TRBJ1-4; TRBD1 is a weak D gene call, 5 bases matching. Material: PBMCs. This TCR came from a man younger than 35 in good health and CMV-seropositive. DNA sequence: TGTGCCAGCAGCGCCCAGGGAAATTATAATGAAAAACTGTTTTTT. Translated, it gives CASSAQGNYNEKLFF.